Below are 6 T cell receptor beta chains sequenced from a single sample in a study of shared clonotypes between healthy human individuals (dated by TCRdb to about 2020). The method was the immunoSEQ multiplex PCR assay. This immuneACCESS table, as held by TCRdb, lists in-frame sequences with V and J called but not all clones. Of the missing ones, under half trace to an unresolved V gene in checked studies; the others have no known cause. The sample table lists more than 2,000,000 clones, over 85% of them with a count of one. Together, the top ten hold around 0.14% of the sample. Sequencing was carried out using naive CD4+ T cells sorted from blood. According to the study, the label for this sample's cell subset or site signals: CD45RA+ positively selected. The receptor source for this set is a young man in good health.

This clone has just a few counts. The rearrangement uses TRBV7-9 and TRBJ1-5; 8 bases map to TRBD1. The trim removed 3 bases at V and 5 bases at J, leaving 6 bases unmatched. Per the germline V gene, CDR1 is SEHNR and CDR2 is FQNEAQ (reference sequence). This CDR3 spans 15 amino acids. The CDR3 region has the DNA TGTGCCAGCAGCTTCGGGACAGGTATCCATCAGCCCCAGCATTTT. Protein: CASSFGTGIHQPQHF.

This chain connects TRBV30 to TRBJ2-2; D assignment may be TRBD1 or TRBD2 (6 bases each). The germline V and J ends were trimmed by 3 bases and 7 bases, with 18 bases remaining between them. This CDR3 has 15 amino acids. Germline loops: CDR1 GTSNPN, CDR2 SVGIG (reference sequence). CDR3 region: CAWRGHVGGGGELFF. For the CDR3, the DNA is TGTGCCTGGAGGGGACACGTTGGGGGAGGCGGGGAGCTGTTTTTT.

The chain uses TRBV6-5 and TRBJ1-2; D may be TRBD1 (5 bases). CDR3 length equals 13 residues. In germline, CDR1 is MNHEY, CDR2 SVGAGI. V was trimmed by 0 bases and J by 8 bases, leaving 10 bases between them. Here the CDR3 DNA reads TGTGCCAGCAGTTACTCGAAAGGGGAAGGCTACACCTTC. Its translation: CASSYSKGEGYTF.

The V gene is TRBV30, the J gene TRBJ2-1; D gene unclear. Trimming left V 7 bases short and J 4 bases short, with 17 bases between. The CDR3 is 14 residues long. Looked up from germline, CDR1 is GTSNPN and CDR2 is SVGIG (reference sequence). The CDR3 here is CASQPKGAYNEQFF. The CDR3, as DNA: TGTGCCTCCCAGCCAAAGGGTGCTTACAATGAGCAGTTCTTC.

CDR3 bases: TGTGCCAGCAGGACACTATTAGGAGATACGCAGTATTTT. The encoded protein is CASRTLLGDTQYF. The V gene is TRBV6-1, the J gene TRBJ2-3; no clear D gene. Germline V gene lookup returns CDR1 MNHNS and CDR2 SASEGT. V dropped 6 bases and J dropped 5 bases, with 12 bases sitting between them. The CDR3 spans 13 residues.

The genes are TRBV11-2 and TRBJ1-4; D remains ambiguous. Trimming took off 0 bases at V and 10 bases at J, with 12 bases between the two ends. Germline V gene data show CDR1 as SGHAT and CDR2 as FQNNGV. This CDR3 contains 14 residues. Written as DNA, the CDR3 is TGTGCCAGCAGCTTAGAACGGGCCGTGGGAAAACTGTTTTTT. It encodes CASSLERAVGKLFF.